A single sample gave rise to the 16 T cell receptor beta chains below, sequenced in a study of cytomegalovirus exposure and HLA in healthy donors. The PCR made use of 60 Vbeta and 13 Jbeta primers. The assay was immunoSEQ multiplex PCR, and TCRdb's table has in-frame clones only and misses some. The sample has 150,000 to 170,000 clones, roughly 80% seen once; the top ten hold roughly 7.1%. Material for sequencing was PBMCs. The origin of the receptors is a young man in good health and CMV-seropositive.

This chain joins TRBV28 and TRBJ2-3, with TRBD2 matching over 9 bases. This CDR3 spans 16 amino acids. Germline lookup yields CDR1 MDHEN and CDR2 SYDVKM. The junction had 5 bases not matched to a gene; V was cut back by 2 bases and J by 2 bases. CDR3 DNA: TGTGCCAGCAGTTTAGGGCTAGCGGGAACCACAGATACGCAGTATTTT. It codes for CASSLGLAGTTDTQYF.

The rearrangement joins TRBV5-1 to TRBJ2-1; weak D call: TRBD2 (5 bases). The V end lost 4 bases, the J end lost 6 bases, and 11 bases lay between the germline ends. This CDR3 comprises 13 residues. Germline V CDR1 and CDR2: SGHRS, YFSETQ. The CDR3 nucleotides are TGCGCCAGCAGCCTGAGGGCTGTCAATGAGCAGTTCTTC. Translating it yields CASSLRAVNEQFF.

The gene calls are TRBV5-1 and TRBJ2-7, with D perhaps TRBD2 (5 bases). Deletions cut 3 bases from V and 6 bases from J, with 10 bases between. Germline V gene data show CDR1 as SGHRS and CDR2 as YFSETQ. The CDR3 consists of 12 residues. CDR3 bases: TGCGCCAGCAGCTCCCGAGAGGGCGAGCAGTACTTC. This gives the protein CASSSREGEQYF.

This sequence joins TRBV11-3 and TRBJ2-1, with D possibly matching TRBD2 (6 bases). V was pared by 4 bases and J by 6 bases, with 16 bases between. From germline, CDR1 is SGHNT and CDR2 YENEEA. This CDR3 is built from 15 residues. The CDR3, as DNA: TGTGCCAGCAGCTACTCGGGACTCCTAGCCAATGAGCAGTTCTTC. Translated: CASSYSGLLANEQFF.

The chain carries TRBV15 and TRBJ1-6; a weak D match, TRBD1 (5 bases). Germline lookup yields CDR1 LNHNV and CDR2 YYDKDF (reference sequence). V dropped 6 bases and J dropped 7 bases, with 13 bases sitting between them. This CDR3 has 14 residues. The CDR3 region is CATSRGLWNSPLHF. In DNA, the CDR3 is TGTGCCACCAGTAGGGGTCTATGGAATTCACCCCTCCACTTT. Variable domain in full (rest from reference TRBV15 and TRBJ1-6): DAMVIQNPRYQVTQFGKPVTLSCSQTLNHNVMYWYQQKSSQAPKLLFHYYDKDFNNEADTPDNFQSRRPNTSFCFLDIRSPGLGDTAMYLCATSRGLWNSPLHFGNGTRLTVT.

This clone was seen only once. The chain carries TRBV19 and TRBJ2-3; 8 positions agree with TRBD2. J lost 0 bases, V lost 5 bases, and 4 bases had no gene match. The length of the CDR3 is 15 residues. Germline V CDR1 and CDR2: LNHDA, SQIVND (reference sequence). The CDR3 sequence is CASSRASGSTDTQYF. Here the CDR3 DNA reads TGTGCCAGTAGTCGCGCTAGCGGGAGCACAGATACGCAGTATTTT.

The V call is TRBV4-3, the J call TRBJ1-2; the match to TRBD1 covers 8 bases. The V gene's germline CDR1 is LGHNA and CDR2 YSLEER. CDR3 length: 14 amino acids. V shed 3 bases, J shed 3 bases, and the junction held 3 bases outside the gene matches. The chain's CDR3 is CASSHGQGDYGYTF. The DNA of the CDR3 is TGCGCCAGCAGCCATGGACAGGGTGACTATGGCTACACCTTC.

The rearrangement joins TRBV14 to TRBJ2-7; D possibly corresponds to TRBD1 (5 bases). Trimming removed 5 bases from V and 1 base from J, with 12 bases in between. Germline CDR1 and CDR2: SGHDN and FVKESK. The CDR3 spans 14 residues. The CDR3 DNA reads as TGTGCCAGCAGCACGCTTCAGGGTTCCTACGAGCAGTACTTC. It yields the protein CASSTLQGSYEQYF.

This clone was seen only once. DNA for the CDR3: TGTGCCAGCAGCTTAAGCGGGGGCCGGAGCACCGGGGAGCTGTTTTTT. Protein product: CASSLSGGRSTGELFF. This sequence joins TRBV7-2 and TRBJ2-2; TRBD2 matches at 8 bases. The CDR3 spans 16 residues. CDR1 SGHTA and CDR2 FQGNSA come from the germline V gene. The V gene end was trimmed by 2 bases and the J gene end by 4 bases; junction bases not matched to a gene: 6. The full variable domain, its missing parts supplied by reference TRBV7-2 and TRBJ2-2, is GAGVSQSPSNKVTEKGKDVELRCDPISGHTALYWYRQSLGQGLEFLIYFQGNSAPDKSGLPSDRFSAERTGGSVSTLTIQRTQQEDSAVYLCASSLSGGRSTGELFFGEGSRLTVL.

V and J are TRBV11-2 and TRBJ2-7, with D unresolved. The CDR3 runs 14 residues. CDR1 and CDR2 from the germline V gene are SGHAT and FQNNGV. V gave up 0 bases and J gave up 3 bases, with 9 bases separating them. The CDR3 region is CASSLDSTFYEQYF. The CDR3 DNA sequence: TGTGCCAGCAGCTTAGATTCGACTTTCTACGAGCAGTACTTC.

V gene TRBV7-9 combines with J gene TRBJ2-1, with unresolved D. This CDR3 region has 15 residues. With 2 bases removed from V and 6 bases from J, the gap between germline ends came to 14 bases. Germline-derived CDR1 and CDR2 are SEHNR and FQNEAQ (reference sequence). CDR3 region: CASSLPSRLGNEQFF. The CDR3 nucleotides read TGTGCCAGCAGCTTACCTTCCAGGTTGGGCAATGAGCAGTTCTTC. Filled out from reference TRBV7-9 and TRBJ2-1, the complete variable domain reads DTGVSQNPRHKITKRGQNVTFRCDPISEHNRLYWYRQTLGQGPEFLTYFQNEAQLEKSRLLSDRFSAERPKGSFSTLEIQRTEQGDSAMYLCASSLPSRLGNEQFFGPGTRLTVL.

This rearrangement joins TRBV7-3 to TRBJ1-6, with D possibly TRBD1 on 6 matching bases. Trimming removed 5 bases from V and 7 bases from J, with 15 bases in between. The CDR3 is made up of 15 amino acids. CDR1 is SGHTA, CDR2 FQGTGA, per germline. This CDR3 reads CASSPGGTRNSPLHF. The CDR3 nucleotides are TGTGCCAGCAGCCCCGGGGGGACACGAAATTCACCCCTCCACTTT.

The chain has TRBV19 and TRBJ2-1; the match to TRBD2 covers 9 bases. Germline V gene sequence: CDR1 LNHDA, CDR2 SQIVND (reference sequence). The CDR3 extends over 16 amino acids. After removal of 7 bases from V and 5 bases from J, the junction contained 12 bases not matched to a gene. The CDR3 region has the DNA TGTGCCAGTACCGCCCCTCTAGCGGGAACGCACAATGAGCAGTTCTTC. Amino acids: CASTAPLAGTHNEQFF. The entire variable domain, with the rest obtained from reference TRBV19 and TRBJ2-1, is as follows: DGGITQSPKYLFRKEGQNVTLSCEQNLNHDAMYWYRQDPGQGLRLIYYSQIVNDFQKGDIAEGYSVSREKKESFPLTVTSAQKNPTAFYLCASTAPLAGTHNEQFFGPGTRLTVL.

This chain links TRBV25-1 with TRBJ2-1; maybe TRBD2 (7 bases). V gave up 5 bases and J gave up 7 bases, with 18 bases separating them. The CDR3 is 15 residues long. The germline V gene encodes CDR1 MGHDK and CDR2 SYGVNS. CDR3: CASSPPGGSENEQFF. The CDR3 nucleotides are TGTGCCAGCAGTCCCCCGGGGGGCTCCGAGAATGAGCAGTTCTTC.

The chain employs TRBV19 and TRBJ2-7; 13 bases match TRBD2. CDR3 length: 15 residues. Germline CDR1 LNHDA, CDR2 SQIVND (reference sequence). V was pared by 5 bases and J by 7 bases, with 8 bases of the junction left unmatched. CDR3 residues: CASSPGLAGLREQYF. In DNA, the CDR3 is TGTGCCAGTAGTCCGGGACTAGCGGGATTGAGGGAGCAGTACTTC.

The CDR3: CASSLVEGLGGYTF. In DNA form, the CDR3 reads TGTGCCAGCAGCTTGGTTGAGGGCCTTGGGGGCTACACCTTC. The chain uses TRBV7-9 and TRBJ1-2, with no clear D. CDR3 size: 14 residues. Trimming took 3 bases from V and 8 from J, leaving 16 bases between them. Per germline, CDR1 SEHNR and CDR2 FQNEAQ (reference sequence).